This T cell receptor beta chain came from a study of identical twins. Study results and limitations: Sharing of beta out-of-frame sequences by twins showed a weaker excess. For out-of-frame alpha sequences shared by twins, low generation probability was in excess.

This clonotype was observed at least ten times. The antigen remains unidentified. In TCRdb, the 5' RACE reads were re-called with MiXCR into one record per CDR3 protein. The sample contains 410,000 or so distinct CDR3 sequences, approximately 17% of which appear only once. This CDR3 is built from 15 residues. V dropped 6 bases and J dropped 4 bases, with 18 bases sitting between them. This TCR derives from a man aged 45-60 years in good health. The J gene is TRBJ1-2, the V gene TRBV12-3 or TRBV12-4; tentatively, D is TRBD1 (6 bases). The sequencing input was naive T cells sorted from blood. This CDR3 is CASSSLLWDTYGYTF. DNA for the CDR3: TGTGCCAGCAGCTCCCTGTTATGGGACACCTATGGCTACACCTTC.